The 32 T cell receptor beta chains presented below share a single source sample, sequenced in a study of regulatory T cells in long-lasting Graves disease. Assembly of TCR beta libraries relied on iRepertoire HTBI primers together with Arm-PCR of CDR3 regions. In TCRdb, the multiplex PCR reads were re-called with MiXCR into one record per CDR3 protein. Among some 200,000 distinct CDR3 sequences listed, around 20% were seen once. Described time point: newly diagnosed GD, antithyroid drugs for less than 3 months. PBMC-derived RNA was used for the TCR library. A further study also used this sample, focusing on T cells in Graves' hyperthyroidism and ophthalmopathy.

Sequenced material: peripheral blood mononuclear cells (PBMCs), taken at new diagnosis, from a patient treated with antithyroid drugs. The receptors derive from a woman aged 25-40 years with Graves disease.

In this sample, this clonotype turned up many times. The chain is built from TRBV7-9 and TRBJ2-1, with TRBD2 matching 12 bases. V shed 6 bases, J shed 2 bases, and the junction held 5 bases outside the gene matches. Germline CDR1 SEHNR, CDR2 FQNEAQ (reference sequence). CDR3 length: 16 residues. The CDR3 here is CASSSLAGGPYNEQFF. The CDR3 DNA is TGTGCCAGCAGTTCTCTAGCGGGAGGGCCCTACAATGAGCAGTTCTTC.

This clonotype was found many times. This chain joins TRBV3-1 and TRBJ2-3, with D possibly being TRBD2 (6 bases). The germline V gene has CDR1 LGHDT and CDR2 YNNKEL (reference sequence). CDR3 length equals 18 residues. V was trimmed by 0 bases and J by 4 bases, leaving 20 bases between them. The CDR3 is CASSQEVGTPVGSDTQYF. For the CDR3, the DNA is TGTGCCAGCAGCCAAGAGGTGGGGACTCCGGTGGGCTCAGATACGCAGTATTTT.

This clonotype showed up many times. J is TRBJ2-1 and V is TRBV29-1, with D perhaps matching TRBD2 (5 bases). CDR3 length: 12 amino acids. V was clipped by 4 bases and J by 7 bases, with 11 bases between them. Germline V lookup: CDR1 SQVTM, CDR2 ANQGSEA. The CDR3 DNA is TGCAGCGTTGGAGACTACCGAAATGAGCAGTTCTTC. Amino acid sequence: CSVGDYRNEQFF.

To note about this clonotype: This likely reflects a read error, since a far larger clone is one base away. The V gene is TRBV2, the J gene TRBJ1-4; 8 nucleotides agree with TRBD1. The CDR3 covers 15 residues. The trim removed 3 bases at V and 10 bases at J, leaving 10 bases unmatched. Per germline, CDR1 SNHLY and CDR2 FYNNEI. The CDR3 loop is CASSESGTGAPKLFF. The CDR3 DNA reads TGTGCCAGCAGTGAGTCTGGGACAGGAGCTCCAAAACTGTTTTTT.

In its sample, this clonotype was seen many times. The V and J genes are TRBV3-1 and TRBJ1-1; possibly TRBD1 for D (6 bases). In germline, CDR1 is LGHDT, CDR2 YNNKEL (reference sequence). V dropped 4 bases and J dropped 5 bases, with 17 bases sitting between them. The CDR3 runs 15 residues. The CDR3 sequence is CASSRHPGAETEAFF. The CDR3 DNA sequence: TGTGCCAGCAGCCGTCACCCGGGGGCCGAAACTGAAGCTTTCTTT.

The table lists this clonotype with many counts. V usage is TRBV30 and J usage is TRBJ1-2, with 7 bases aligning to TRBD1. The trim removed 4 bases at V and 2 bases at J, leaving 16 bases unmatched. This CDR3 comprises 17 residues. Per the germline V gene, CDR1 is GTSNPN and CDR2 is SVGIG (reference sequence). In nucleotides, the CDR3 is TGTGCCTGGACACAGGGTCTGACAGGGTCGAGGAACTATGGCTACACCTTC. Translation: CAWTQGLTGSRNYGYTF.

The sample holds many counts of this clonotype. CDR3 DNA: TGTGCCAGTAAGGTAGCGGGGGGGCGAGAGACCCAGTACTTC. It codes for CASKVAGGRETQYF. This chain links TRBV19 with TRBJ2-5; TRBD2 agrees at 11 bases. Germline CDR1 reads LNHDA; CDR2 reads SQIVND (reference sequence). Germline trimming cut 7 bases from V and 4 bases from J; bases unmatched to any gene: 5. The CDR3 spans 14 residues. Variable domain in full (rest from reference TRBV19 and TRBJ2-5): DGGITQSPKYLFRKEGQNVTLSCEQNLNHDAMYWYRQDPGQGLRLIYYSQIVNDFQKGDIAEGYSVSREKKESFPLTVTSAQKNPTAFYLCASKVAGGRETQYFGPGTRLLVL.

The chain employs TRBV10-3 and TRBJ1-1; D may be TRBD1 (6 bases). V lost 0 bases and J 1 base, leaving 12 bases between the germline ends. The CDR3 spans 16 residues. Germline CDR1 is ENHRY and CDR2 is SYGVKD. The CDR3 DNA follows: TGTGCCATCAGTGAGTCGATGACAGGCCAGAACACTGAAGCTTTCTTT. Its protein is CAISESMTGQNTEAFF.

This clonotype was picked up many times. This chain links TRBV28 with TRBJ2-5; maybe TRBD2 (7 bases). Trimming stripped 3 bases from V and 1 base from J, with 12 bases between. Germline CDR1 MDHEN, CDR2 SYDVKM. CDR3 length: 15 residues. The CDR3 spells CASSLGGLSQETQYF. The CDR3 DNA is TGTGCCAGCAGTTTGGGGGGGCTATCCCAAGAGACCCAGTACTTC.

This clonotype was picked up many times. The chain couples TRBV5-4 to TRBJ1-1; D is uncertain. Looked up from germline, CDR1 is SGHNT and CDR2 is YYREEE (reference sequence). Trimming shortened V by 4 bases and J by 1 base, and 8 bases separated the two germline ends. The length of the CDR3 is 13 residues. The CDR3 loop reads CASSTAPNTEAFF. In DNA form, the CDR3 reads TGTGCCAGCAGCACGGCCCCGAACACTGAAGCTTTCTTT.

In this sample, this clonotype turned up many times. The chain has TRBV30 and TRBJ1-5; tentative D call: TRBD1 (5 bases). CDR1 GTSNPN and CDR2 SVGIG come from the germline V gene (reference sequence). This CDR3 region has 15 residues. V lost 0 bases, J lost 3 bases, and 12 bases lay in between. The CDR3 here is CAWSVRGGFNQPQHF. CDR3 coding DNA: TGTGCCTGGAGTGTCCGGGGCGGATTCAATCAGCCCCAGCATTTT. Using reference TRBV30 and TRBJ1-5 for the parts outside the CDR3, the full variable domain is SQTIHQWPATLVQPVGSPLSLECTVEGTSNPNLYWYRQAAGRGLQLLFYSVGIGQISSEVPQNLSASRPQDRQFILSSKKLLLSDSGFYLCAWSVRGGFNQPQHFGDGTRLSIL.

In the case of this clonotype: Possible read error: a much larger clone is one base away. V is TRBV28 and J is TRBJ2-7, with 9 bases lining up with TRBD2. Trimming took 10 bases from V and 10 from J; bases not matched to a gene: 11. The CDR3 extends over 12 amino acids. CDR1 is MDHEN and CDR2 is SYDVKM in the germline V gene. As DNA, the CDR3 is TGTGCCACCACGGATAGCGGGGGATCTCAGTACTTC. Residues: CATTDSGGSQYF.

At least ten counts were recorded for this clonotype. J is TRBJ2-5 and V is TRBV2, with 7 bases fitting TRBD2. CDR1 and CDR2 from the germline V gene are SNHLY and FYNNEI. The V and J ends lost 10 bases and 4 bases, in that order; junction bases with no gene match: 9. The CDR3 covers 13 residues. In DNA form, the CDR3 reads TGTGCCACCAGACTAGCATCGGGAGAGACCCAGTACTTC. As protein: CATRLASGETQYF.

This clonotype has a count of ten or more. At one end, the junction sequence differs from germline, possibly due to a read error. This chain joins TRBV5-1 and TRBJ1-3; D gene ambiguous. The CDR3 covers 14 residues. The germline V gene encodes CDR1 SGHRS and CDR2 YFSETQ. This CDR3 is CASSLRGSGNTIYF. CDR3 DNA: TGTGCCAGCAGCTTACGGGGCTCTGGAAACACCATATATTTT.

This clonotype has a single count. It is unclear where the CDR3 begins or ends on the DNA, so no DNA is shown, and the CDR3 is as TCRdb lists it. This chain joins TRBV24-1 and TRBJ1-3; the D call of TRBD1 is as the table states it, not checked on the DNA. The CDR3 contains 18 residues when both ends are counted. CDR1 and CDR2 (germline): KGHDR, SFDVKD. The CDR3: CATSNWAGGNTSGNTIFF.

This clonotype was detected ten times or more. The chain recombines TRBV24-1 with TRBJ2-1; TRBD2 matches at 7 bases. The CDR3 totals 13 residues. Germline V gene sequence: CDR1 KGHDR, CDR2 SFDVKD. J gave up 9 bases and V 5 bases, and 6 bases lay outside the gene matches. The CDR3 DNA reads as TGTGCCACCAGTGCTTCAAGCGGGATTGAGCAGTTCTTC. It translates to CATSASSGIEQFF.

The chain uses TRBV12-3 or TRBV12-4 and TRBJ1-5, with TRBD1 matching over 12 bases. J gave up 0 bases and V 3 bases, and 6 bases lay outside the gene matches. CDR3 size: 18 residues. This chain's CDR3 is CASSLGQGAQFSNQPQHF. The CDR3 bases are TGTGCCAGCAGTTTGGGACAGGGGGCCCAATTTAGCAATCAGCCCCAGCATTTT.

This clonotype was recorded many times. The chain links TRBV6-2 or TRBV6-3 to TRBJ2-7; perhaps TRBD2 as D (6 bases). Germline CDR1 reads MNHEY; CDR2 reads SVGEGT. V was cut by 4 bases and J by 6 bases, with 19 bases left in between. The CDR3 is made up of 15 amino acids. CDR3 DNA sequence: TGTGCCAGCAGTTCCCAAGCGGCTACGCGGGGCGAGCAGTACTTC. Amino acid sequence: CASSSQAATRGEQYF.

This clonotype was picked up many times. The CDR3 loop is CATSREDGGAGANVLTF. The CDR3 nucleotides are TGTGCCACCAGCAGAGAGGATGGTGGGGCTGGGGCCAACGTCCTGACTTTC. The chain links TRBV15 to TRBJ2-6; D is ambiguous. Trimming left V 0 bases short and J 2 bases short, with 11 bases between. The CDR3 covers 17 residues. The germline V gene has CDR1 LNHNV and CDR2 YYDKDF (reference sequence).

There are many counts of this clonotype. The chain couples TRBV9 to TRBJ1-6, with D possibly being TRBD1 (6 bases). The CDR3 consists of 16 residues. Looked up from germline, CDR1 is SGDLS and CDR2 is YYNGEE. Trimming took 0 bases from V and 7 from J, leaving 14 bases between them. The CDR3, as DNA: TGTGCCAGCAGCGTAGGAGACTCCACAGGGAATTCACCCCTCCACTTT. Protein: CASSVGDSTGNSPLHF.

This clonotype was recorded at least ten times. The V call is TRBV28, the J call TRBJ1-1; D not certain. V was trimmed by 0 bases and J by 13 bases, leaving 12 bases between them. From germline, CDR1 is MDHEN and CDR2 SYDVKM. The CDR3 contains 12 residues. The chain's CDR3 is CASSLWPSSYFF. For the CDR3, the DNA is TGTGCCAGCAGTTTATGGCCCAGTTCTTATTTCTTT.

V is TRBV12-3 or TRBV12-4 and J is TRBJ1-4, with D possibly being TRBD1 (6 bases). The V end lost 6 bases, the J end lost 8 bases, and 25 bases lay between the germline ends. The CDR3 has 17 residues. The CDR3 sequence is CASSPRRRTGGHEKLFF. The CDR3 region has the DNA TGTGCCAGCAGCCCCCGAAGGAGGACGGGGGGGCACGAAAAACTGTTTTTT.

At least ten counts were recorded for this clonotype. Possible read error: a much larger clone is one base away. The chain combines TRBV28 with TRBJ1-1, with D unclear. Trimming cost V 5 bases and J 1 base, with 2 bases left between them. The length of the CDR3 is 11 residues. The V gene's germline CDR1 is MDHEN and CDR2 SYDVKM. As DNA, the CDR3 is TGTGCCAGCAGTGAGAACACTGAAGCTTTCTTT. Residues: CASSENTEAFF.

This clonotype occurred a few times. In DNA, the CDR3 is TGCAGTGCTAGTGACGGTTGGCCGTTCTTC. This sequence encodes CSASDGWPFF. The chain combines TRBV20-1 with TRBJ2-1, with no clear D. Deletions cut 3 bases from V and 15 bases from J, with 12 bases between. There are 10 residues in the CDR3. Germline CDR1 and CDR2: DFQATT and SNEGSKA (reference sequence).

For this clonotype: A read error may be the cause here, since a much bigger clone is one base away. The V gene is TRBV6-5, the J gene TRBJ2-7; the match to TRBD1 covers 9 bases. This CDR3 contains 16 residues. V lost 1 base and J lost 4; bases outside the gene matches: 8. Germline V gene lookup returns CDR1 MNHEY and CDR2 SVGAGI. The CDR3 DNA is TGTGCCAGCAGTTACTACGGGACAGGGCCCAGGTACGAGCAGTACTTC. It specifies CASSYYGTGPRYEQYF.

This clonotype has just a few counts. A much larger clone lies a single base off, so this may be a read error. This chain joins TRBV27 and TRBJ2-2; 14 bases align to TRBD2. The CDR3 extends over 17 amino acids. Unmatched junction bases numbered 8, after V lost 5 bases and J lost 6 bases. Per germline, CDR1 MNHEY and CDR2 SMNVEV (reference sequence). This chain's CDR3 is CASSPGTSGRGAGELFF. The CDR3, as DNA: TGTGCCAGCAGTCCCGGGACTAGCGGGAGAGGGGCCGGGGAGCTGTTTTTT.

This clonotype was seen a handful of times. The genes are TRBV4-1 and TRBJ2-1; D may be TRBD1 or TRBD2 (5 bases each). With 2 bases removed from V and 4 bases from J, the gap between germline ends came to 9 bases. Germline-derived CDR1 and CDR2 are MGHRA and YSYEKL. CDR3 length equals 14 residues. CDR3 DNA: TGCGCCAGCAGCCAAACTGAGGGGTACAATGAGCAGTTCTTC. This codes for CASSQTEGYNEQFF.

This clonotype has at least ten counts. The V gene is TRBV24-1, the J gene TRBJ2-7, with TRBD2 identical over 7 bases. The germline gives CDR1 KGHDR, CDR2 SFDVKD. The CDR3 consists of 15 residues. After removal of 4 bases from V and 4 bases from J, the junction contained 9 bases not matched to a gene. In DNA, the CDR3 is TGTGCCACCAGTGACCCGGCCAGCGGGATATACGAGCAGTACTTC. It specifies CATSDPASGIYEQYF.

This clonotype was counted ten times or more. The chain joins TRBV27 to TRBJ2-6; D is uncertain. Looked up from germline, CDR1 is MNHEY and CDR2 is SMNVEV (reference sequence). The V and J ends lost 5 bases and 0 bases respectively, with 8 bases between them. This CDR3 contains 15 residues. The CDR3 DNA reads as TGTGCCAGCAGTCGGCGGATCTCTGGGGCCAACGTCCTGACTTTC. As protein: CASSRRISGANVLTF.

On this clonotype: Mismatch with germline at one junction end may stem from a read error. The gene calls are TRBV12-3 or TRBV12-4 and TRBJ2-1; TRBD2 agrees at 8 bases. The CDR3 length is 16 residues. CDR3 sequence (DNA): TGTGTCAGCAGTCTCCGGGTACTAGCGGCTTACAATGAGCAGTTCTTC. This translates into CVSSLRVLAAYNEQFF.

The chain carries TRBV2 and TRBJ2-5; 7 bases align to TRBD1. CDR1 and CDR2 from the germline V gene are SNHLY and FYNNEI. After removal of 5 bases from V and 2 bases from J, the junction contained 8 bases not matched to a gene. The CDR3 extends over 15 amino acids. The CDR3 DNA reads as TGTGCCAGCAGTCAGTGGACAGGCCAACAAGAGACCCAGTACTTC. It yields the protein CASSQWTGQQETQYF.

The chain has TRBV3-1 and TRBJ1-1; D is ambiguous. CDR3 length: 13 amino acids. Germline assignment: CDR1 LGHDT and CDR2 YNNKEL (reference sequence). V shed 2 bases and J shed 0 bases, with 4 bases lying between them. The CDR3 region has the DNA TGTGCCAGCAGCCAATTAGTGAACACTGAAGCTTTCTTT. Translating gives CASSQLVNTEAFF.